The 5 T cell receptor beta chains below all came from one sample that was sequenced in a study of patients and donors after allogeneic stem cell transplantation. TCRdb independently ran MiXCR on the RT-PCR reads; one entry per CDR3 protein. This table has about a million distinct CDR3 sequences, around 17% appearing once. Sequenced material: blood, either unsorted or a sorted T cell fraction (not recorded which). All receptors derive from a human donor who was either an allogeneic HSCT recipient or a stem cell or donor lymphocyte infusion donor (not recorded which). It is not recorded whose cells these are; they may come from a transplant donor.

The table lists this clonotype with a few counts. This chain uses TRBV2 with TRBJ2-1; 7 nucleotides agree with TRBD2. The CDR3 extends over 12 amino acids. Germline loops: CDR1 SNHLY, CDR2 FYNNEI. V gave up 6 bases and J gave up 10 bases; unmatched junction bases: 6. The CDR3 here is CASSQLAFEQFF. CDR3 coding DNA: TGTGCCAGCAGCCAACTAGCGTTCGAGCAGTTCTTC.

The sample holds a few counts of this clonotype. The chain recombines TRBV7-6 with TRBJ2-3; no firm D call. Trimming shortened V by 1 base and J by 2 bases, and 7 bases separated the two germline ends. In germline, CDR1 is SGHVS, CDR2 FNYEAQ. The CDR3 runs to 14 residues. The CDR3, as DNA: TGTGCCAGCAGCTTAGTACCTTTCACAGATACGCAGTATTTT. Its protein product is CASSLVPFTDTQYF.

This clonotype was counted ten times or more. The chain recombines TRBV12-3 or TRBV12-4 with TRBJ2-3; D gene ambiguous. This CDR3 is 14 amino acids long. V was pared by 5 bases and J by 0 bases, with 9 bases between. As DNA, the CDR3 is TGTGCCAGCAGTAAGCTTGACAGCACAGATACGCAGTATTTT. It encodes CASSKLDSTDTQYF.

The chain recombines TRBV20-1 with TRBJ2-1; no clear D gene. V was shortened by 6 bases and J by 5 bases, with 5 bases between the two germline ends. The germline CDR1 and CDR2 sequences are DFQATT and SNEGSKA (reference sequence). This CDR3 region has 10 residues. CDR3 sequence (DNA): TGCAGTGCCATACACAATGAGCAGTTCTTC. It codes for CSAIHNEQFF.

This clonotype appeared a few times. This sequence joins TRBV6-1 and TRBJ1-1; 7 nucleotides line up with TRBD1. The CDR3 extends over 16 amino acids. The germline V gene encodes CDR1 MNHNS and CDR2 SASEGT. The junction had 13 bases not matched to a gene; V was cut back by 6 bases and J by 3 bases. DNA of the CDR3: TGTGCCAGCAGATCCGGACAGGCAGCGGATCACACTGAAGCTTTCTTT. It encodes CASRSGQAADHTEAFF.